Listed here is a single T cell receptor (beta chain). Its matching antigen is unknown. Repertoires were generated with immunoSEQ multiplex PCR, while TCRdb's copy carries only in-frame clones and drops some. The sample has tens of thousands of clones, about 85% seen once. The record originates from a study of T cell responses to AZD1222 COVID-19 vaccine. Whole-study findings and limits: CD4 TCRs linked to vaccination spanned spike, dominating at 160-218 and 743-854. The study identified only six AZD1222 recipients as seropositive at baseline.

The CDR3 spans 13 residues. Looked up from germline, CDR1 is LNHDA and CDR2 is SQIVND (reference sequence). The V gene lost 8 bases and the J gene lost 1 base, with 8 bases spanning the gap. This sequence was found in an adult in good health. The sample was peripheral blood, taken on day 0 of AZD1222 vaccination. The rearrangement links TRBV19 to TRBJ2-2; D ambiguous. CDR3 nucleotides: TGTGCCAGTTGCCCGAAGAACACCGGGGAGCTGTTTTTT. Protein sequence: CASCPKNTGELFF.